This T cell receptor (beta chain) was identified during a study of T-cell memory formation after mild COVID-19. This clonotype was counted between two and nine times. Each CDR3 protein gets one entry after TCRdb re-called the 5' RACE reads with MiXCR. Among fewer than 450,000 distinct CDR3 sequences listed, under 25% were seen once. This clonotype was sampled from an adult woman who had mild COVID-19 (a few samples of this study predate the infection). Cell type and time point are not known. Sequencing used PBMCs or a T cell subset sorted from them (not recorded which).

The CDR3, as DNA: TGTGCCAGCAGCGATAGGACAGGGGGAAGGGGTACGCAGTATTTT. It translates to CASSDRTGGRGTQYF. J is TRBJ2-3 and V is TRBV5-5; TRBD1 agrees at 10 bases. Germline V lookup: CDR1 SGHKS, CDR2 YYEKEE (reference sequence). The CDR3 runs 15 residues. Germline trimming cut 4 bases from V and 8 bases from J; bases unmatched to any gene: 10.